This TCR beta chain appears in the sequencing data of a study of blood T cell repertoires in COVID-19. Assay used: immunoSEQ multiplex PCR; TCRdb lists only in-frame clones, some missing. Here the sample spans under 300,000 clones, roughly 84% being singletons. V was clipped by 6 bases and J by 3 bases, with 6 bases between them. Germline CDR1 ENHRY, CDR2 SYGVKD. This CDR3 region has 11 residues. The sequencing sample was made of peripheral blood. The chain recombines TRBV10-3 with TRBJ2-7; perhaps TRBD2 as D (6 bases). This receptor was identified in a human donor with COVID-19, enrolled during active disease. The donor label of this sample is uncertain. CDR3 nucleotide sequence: TGTGCCATCAGGGGGGGCTACGAGCAGTACTTC. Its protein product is CAIRGGYEQYF.